This TCR beta chain was recovered during a study of T cell repertoires in cytomegalovirus infection. The CDR3 has 15 amino acids. Germline trimming cut 6 bases from V and 4 bases from J; bases unmatched to any gene: 9. The germline gives CDR1 SGHAT, CDR2 FQNNGV. TCRdb analysed the reads with MiXCR anew, one entry per CDR3 protein. The table lists approximately 550,000 distinct CDR3 sequences, 16% of them singletons. The sample taken for sequencing was CD8+ T cells from PBMCs. The rearrangement links TRBV11-2 to TRBJ2-1; 7 bases match TRBD1. The origin of this receptor is a human donor in good health (CMV status not recorded). Some clones in this sample may be carry-over from other donors' samples. The CDR3 reads CASRLSGGQYNEQFF. CDR3 nucleotide sequence: TGTGCCAGCAGGTTGAGTGGGGGACAGTACAATGAGCAGTTCTTC.